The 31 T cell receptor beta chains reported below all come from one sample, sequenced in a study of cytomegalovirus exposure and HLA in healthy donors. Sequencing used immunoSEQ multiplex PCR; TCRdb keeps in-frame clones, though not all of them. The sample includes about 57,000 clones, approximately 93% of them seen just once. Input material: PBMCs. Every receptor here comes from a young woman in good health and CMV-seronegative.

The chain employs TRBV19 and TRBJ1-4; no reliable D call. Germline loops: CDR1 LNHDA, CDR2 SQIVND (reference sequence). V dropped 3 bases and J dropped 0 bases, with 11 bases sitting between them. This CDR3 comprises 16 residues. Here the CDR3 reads CASSIWARATNEKLFF. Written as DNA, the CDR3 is TGTGCCAGTAGTATCTGGGCCCGTGCAACTAATGAAAAACTGTTTTTT. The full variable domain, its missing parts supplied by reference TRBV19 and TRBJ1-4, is DGGITQSPKYLFRKEGQNVTLSCEQNLNHDAMYWYRQDPGQGLRLIYYSQIVNDFQKGDIAEGYSVSREKKESFPLTVTSAQKNPTAFYLCASSIWARATNEKLFFGSGTQLSVL.

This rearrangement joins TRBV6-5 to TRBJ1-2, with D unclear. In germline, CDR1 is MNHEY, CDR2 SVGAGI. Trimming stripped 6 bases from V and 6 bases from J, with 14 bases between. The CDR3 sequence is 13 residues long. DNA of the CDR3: TGTGCCAGCAGGCCCCAGGTTGAACATGGCTACACCTTC. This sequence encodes CASRPQVEHGYTF.

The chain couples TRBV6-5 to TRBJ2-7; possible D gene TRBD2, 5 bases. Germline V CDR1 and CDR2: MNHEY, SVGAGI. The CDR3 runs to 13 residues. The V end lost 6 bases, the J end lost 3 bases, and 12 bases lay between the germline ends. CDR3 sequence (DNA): TGTGCCAGCAGCCGGGGAGCGGACTACGAGCAGTACTTC. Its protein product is CASSRGADYEQYF.

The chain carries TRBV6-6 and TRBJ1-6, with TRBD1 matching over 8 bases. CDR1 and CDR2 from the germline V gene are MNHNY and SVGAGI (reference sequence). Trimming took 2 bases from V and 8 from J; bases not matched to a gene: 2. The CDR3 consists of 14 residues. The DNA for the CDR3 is TGTGCCAGCAGTTACCAGGGGGCCGATTCACCCCTCCACTTT. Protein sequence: CASSYQGADSPLHF.

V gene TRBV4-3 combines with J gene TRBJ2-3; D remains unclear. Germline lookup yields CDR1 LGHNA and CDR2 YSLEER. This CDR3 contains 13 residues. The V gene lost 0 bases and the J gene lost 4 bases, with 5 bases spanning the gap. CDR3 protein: CASSQEAPDTQYF. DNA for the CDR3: TGCGCCAGCAGCCAAGAAGCGCCAGATACGCAGTATTTT.

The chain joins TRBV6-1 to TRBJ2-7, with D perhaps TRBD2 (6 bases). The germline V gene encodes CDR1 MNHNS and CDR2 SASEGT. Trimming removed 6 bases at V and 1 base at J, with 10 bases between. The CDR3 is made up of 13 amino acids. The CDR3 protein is CASSKDYSYEQYF. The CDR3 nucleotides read TGTGCCAGCAGCAAGGACTATTCCTACGAGCAGTACTTC.

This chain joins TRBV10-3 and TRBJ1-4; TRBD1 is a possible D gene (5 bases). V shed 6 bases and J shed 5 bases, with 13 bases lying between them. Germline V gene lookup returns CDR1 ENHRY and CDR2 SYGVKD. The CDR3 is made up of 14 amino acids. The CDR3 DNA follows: TGTGCCATCAGCACGGGACTCATGAATGAAAAACTGTTTTTT. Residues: CAISTGLMNEKLFF.

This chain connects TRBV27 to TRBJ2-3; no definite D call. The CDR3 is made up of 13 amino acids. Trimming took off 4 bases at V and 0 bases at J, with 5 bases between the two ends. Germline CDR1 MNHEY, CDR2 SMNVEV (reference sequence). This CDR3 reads CASSSLSTDTQYF. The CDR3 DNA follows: TGTGCCAGCAGTTCACTCAGCACAGATACGCAGTATTTT.

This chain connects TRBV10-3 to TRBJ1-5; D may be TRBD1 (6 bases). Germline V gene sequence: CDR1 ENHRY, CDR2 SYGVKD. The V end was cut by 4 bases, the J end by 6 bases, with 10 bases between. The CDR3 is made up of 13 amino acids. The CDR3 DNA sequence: TGTGCCATCAGTGTAGGGGGACCTCAGCCCCAGCATTTT. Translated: CAISVGGPQPQHF.

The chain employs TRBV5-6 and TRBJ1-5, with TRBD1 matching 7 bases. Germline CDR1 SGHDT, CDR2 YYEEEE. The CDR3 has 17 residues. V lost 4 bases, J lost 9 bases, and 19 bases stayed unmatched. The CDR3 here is CASSPAEGQAPAWPQHF. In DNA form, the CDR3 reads TGTGCCAGCAGCCCTGCAGAAGGACAGGCCCCGGCTTGGCCCCAGCATTTT.

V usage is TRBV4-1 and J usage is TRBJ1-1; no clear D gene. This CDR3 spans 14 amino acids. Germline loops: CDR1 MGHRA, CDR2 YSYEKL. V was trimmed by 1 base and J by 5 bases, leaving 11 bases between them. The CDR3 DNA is TGCGCCAGCAGCCAAGTTATTGGGCAGACTGAAGCTTTCTTT. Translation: CASSQVIGQTEAFF.

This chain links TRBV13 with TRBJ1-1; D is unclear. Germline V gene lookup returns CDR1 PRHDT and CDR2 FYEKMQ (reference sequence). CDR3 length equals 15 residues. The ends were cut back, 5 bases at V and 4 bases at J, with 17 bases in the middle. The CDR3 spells CASSTRPRGRTEAFF. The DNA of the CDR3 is TGTGCCAGCAGCACACGACCCCGCGGTCGCACTGAAGCTTTCTTT.

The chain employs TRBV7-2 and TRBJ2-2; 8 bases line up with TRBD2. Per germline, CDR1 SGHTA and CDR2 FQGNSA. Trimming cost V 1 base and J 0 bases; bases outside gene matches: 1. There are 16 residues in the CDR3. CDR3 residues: CASSLVSGANTGELFF. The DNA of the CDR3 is TGTGCCAGCAGCTTAGTTAGCGGGGCGAACACCGGGGAGCTGTTTTTT.

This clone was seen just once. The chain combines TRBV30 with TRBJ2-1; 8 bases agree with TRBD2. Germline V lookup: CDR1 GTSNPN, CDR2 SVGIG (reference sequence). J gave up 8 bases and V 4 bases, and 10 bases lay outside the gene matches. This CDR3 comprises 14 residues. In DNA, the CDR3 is TGTGCCTGGAAACTATCGGGACTAGTCCATGAGCAGTTCTTC. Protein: CAWKLSGLVHEQFF.

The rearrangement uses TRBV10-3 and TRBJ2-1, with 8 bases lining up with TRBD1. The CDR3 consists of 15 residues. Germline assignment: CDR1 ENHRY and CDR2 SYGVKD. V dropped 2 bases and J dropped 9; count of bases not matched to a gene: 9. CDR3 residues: CAISEDRGKRSEQFF. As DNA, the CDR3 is TGTGCCATCAGTGAGGACAGGGGAAAACGCAGTGAGCAGTTCTTC.

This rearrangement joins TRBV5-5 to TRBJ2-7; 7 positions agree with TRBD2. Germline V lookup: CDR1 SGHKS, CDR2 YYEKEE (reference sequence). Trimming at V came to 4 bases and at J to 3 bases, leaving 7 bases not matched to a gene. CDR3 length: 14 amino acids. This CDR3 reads CASSPVGEGYEQYF. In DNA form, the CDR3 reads TGTGCCAGCAGCCCCGTCGGGGAGGGCTACGAGCAGTACTTC.

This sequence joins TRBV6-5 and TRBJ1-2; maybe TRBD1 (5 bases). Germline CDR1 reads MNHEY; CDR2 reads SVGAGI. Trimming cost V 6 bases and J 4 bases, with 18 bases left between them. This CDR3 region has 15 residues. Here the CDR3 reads CASSLTPTVVYGYTF. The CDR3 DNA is TGTGCCAGCAGCCTAACTCCGACAGTCGTCTATGGCTACACCTTC.

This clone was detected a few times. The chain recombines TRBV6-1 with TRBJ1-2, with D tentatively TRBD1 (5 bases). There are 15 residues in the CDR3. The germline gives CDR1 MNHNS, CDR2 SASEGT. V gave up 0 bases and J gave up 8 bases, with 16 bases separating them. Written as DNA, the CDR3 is TGTGCCAGCAGTGAAGCTGTAGGGGTCGTTGGCGGCTACACCTTC. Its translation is CASSEAVGVVGGYTF.

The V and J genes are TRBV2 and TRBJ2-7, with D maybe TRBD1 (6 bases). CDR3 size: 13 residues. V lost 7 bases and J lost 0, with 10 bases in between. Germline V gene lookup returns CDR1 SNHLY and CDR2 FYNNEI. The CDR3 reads CASIRTVSYEQYF. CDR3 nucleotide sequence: TGTGCCAGCATCCGGACAGTCTCCTACGAGCAGTACTTC.

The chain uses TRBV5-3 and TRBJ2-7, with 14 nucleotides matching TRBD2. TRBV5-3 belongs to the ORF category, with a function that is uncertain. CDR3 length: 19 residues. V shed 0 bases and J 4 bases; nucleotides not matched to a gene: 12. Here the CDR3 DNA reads TGTGCCAGAAGCTTGGGCGGACTAGCGGGAGGCTATGTGGGATACGAGCAGTACGTC. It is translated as CARSLGGLAGGYVGYEQYV.

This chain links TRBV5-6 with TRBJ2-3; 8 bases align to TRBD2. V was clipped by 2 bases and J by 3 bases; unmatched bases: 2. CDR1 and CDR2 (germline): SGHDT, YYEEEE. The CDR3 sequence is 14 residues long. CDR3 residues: CASSLAGETDTQYF. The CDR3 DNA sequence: TGTGCCAGCAGCTTAGCGGGAGAAACAGATACGCAGTATTTT.

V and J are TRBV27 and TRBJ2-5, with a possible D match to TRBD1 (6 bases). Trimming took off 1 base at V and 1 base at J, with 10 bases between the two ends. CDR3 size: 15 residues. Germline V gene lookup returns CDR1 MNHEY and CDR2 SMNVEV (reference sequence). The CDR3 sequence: CASSLWQGPQETQYF. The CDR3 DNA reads TGTGCCAGCAGTTTATGGCAGGGGCCCCAAGAGACCCAGTACTTC.

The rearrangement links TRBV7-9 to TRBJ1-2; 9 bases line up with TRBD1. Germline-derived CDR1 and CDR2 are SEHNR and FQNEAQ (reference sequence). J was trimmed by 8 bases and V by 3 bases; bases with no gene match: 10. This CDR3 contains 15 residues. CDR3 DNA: TGTGCCAGCAGCTTGGGGGACAGGGATGGTTACGGCTACACCTTC. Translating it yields CASSLGDRDGYGYTF.

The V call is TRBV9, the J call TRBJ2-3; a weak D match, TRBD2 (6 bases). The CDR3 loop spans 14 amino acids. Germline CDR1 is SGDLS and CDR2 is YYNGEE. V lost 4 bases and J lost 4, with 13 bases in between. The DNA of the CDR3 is TGTGCCAGCAGCCTCGGAGGGGTTGCAGATACGCAGTATTTT. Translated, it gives CASSLGGVADTQYF.

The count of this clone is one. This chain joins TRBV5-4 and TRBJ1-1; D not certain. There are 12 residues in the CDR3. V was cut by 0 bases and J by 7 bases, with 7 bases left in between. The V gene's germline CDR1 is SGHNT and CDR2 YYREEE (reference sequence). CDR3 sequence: CASSLVGREAFF. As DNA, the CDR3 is TGTGCCAGCAGCTTGGTTGGGCGTGAAGCTTTCTTT.

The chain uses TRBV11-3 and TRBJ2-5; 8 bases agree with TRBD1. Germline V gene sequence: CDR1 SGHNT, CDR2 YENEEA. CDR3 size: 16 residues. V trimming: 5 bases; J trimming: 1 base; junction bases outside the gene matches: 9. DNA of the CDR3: TGTGCCAGCAGCACCCCCGGGACAGGTAGCCAAGAGACCCAGTACTTC. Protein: CASSTPGTGSQETQYF.

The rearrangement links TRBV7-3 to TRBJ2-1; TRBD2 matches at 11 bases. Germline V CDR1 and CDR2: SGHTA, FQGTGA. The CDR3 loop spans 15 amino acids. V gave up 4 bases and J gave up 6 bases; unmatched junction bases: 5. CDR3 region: CASSSLAGGSNEQFF. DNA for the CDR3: TGTGCCAGCAGCTCCCTAGCGGGGGGCTCCAATGAGCAGTTCTTC.

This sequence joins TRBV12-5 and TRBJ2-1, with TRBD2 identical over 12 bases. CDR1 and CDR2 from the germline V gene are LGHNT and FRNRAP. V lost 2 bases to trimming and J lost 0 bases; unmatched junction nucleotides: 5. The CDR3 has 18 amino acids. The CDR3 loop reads CASGLFLAGGSSYNEQFF. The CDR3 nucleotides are TGTGCTAGTGGTTTGTTCCTAGCGGGAGGGAGCTCCTACAATGAGCAGTTCTTC.

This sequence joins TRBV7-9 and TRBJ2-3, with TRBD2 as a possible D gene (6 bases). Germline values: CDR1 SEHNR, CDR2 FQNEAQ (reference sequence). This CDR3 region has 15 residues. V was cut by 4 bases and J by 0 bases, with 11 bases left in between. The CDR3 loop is CASSSGSLSTDTQYF. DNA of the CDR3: TGTGCCAGCAGCTCCGGGAGCCTGAGCACAGATACGCAGTATTTT.

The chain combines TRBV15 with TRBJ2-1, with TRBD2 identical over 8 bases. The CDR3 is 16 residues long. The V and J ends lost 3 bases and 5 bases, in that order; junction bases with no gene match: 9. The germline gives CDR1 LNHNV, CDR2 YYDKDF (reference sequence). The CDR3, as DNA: TGTGCCACCAGCAGGTGGGGGAGCGGGGGCAACAATGAGCAGTTCTTC. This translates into CATSRWGSGGNNEQFF. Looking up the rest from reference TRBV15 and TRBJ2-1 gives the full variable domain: DAMVIQNPRYQVTQFGKPVTLSCSQTLNHNVMYWYQQKSSQAPKLLFHYYDKDFNNEADTPDNFQSRRPNTSFCFLDIRSPGLGDTAMYLCATSRWGSGGNNEQFFGPGTRLTVL.

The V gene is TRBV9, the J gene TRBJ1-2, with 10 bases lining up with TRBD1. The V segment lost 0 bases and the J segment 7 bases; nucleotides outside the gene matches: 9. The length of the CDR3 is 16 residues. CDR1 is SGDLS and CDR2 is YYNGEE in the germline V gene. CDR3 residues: CASSVASRTGGSGYTF. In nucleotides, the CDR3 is TGTGCCAGCAGCGTAGCCTCCCGGACAGGGGGGTCTGGCTACACCTTC.